The rows below give T cell receptor beta chains drawn from one sample of a study of T cells after yellow fever vaccination. MiXCR, run by TCRdb on the 5' RACE reads, gives a single entry per CDR3 protein. The table lists fewer than 650,000 distinct CDR3 sequences, 20% to 25% of them singletons. The sample here was PBMCs, taken approximately 22 days after the first yellow fever vaccination. The receptors come from a man aged 18 to 35 who received the YFV17D yellow fever vaccine. Both conserved end residues are part of each CDR3. A D gene is named only where the DNA matches it firmly. A clone size is listed for some rows: how often the clone was seen (once, few, many), or a class if it is expanded.

D	size	J	V	CDR3	DNA
-	-	TRBJ2-5	TRBV19	CASSRSPGFRARTEETQYF	TGTGCCAGTAGCCGAAGTCCGGGGTTCAGGGCAAGAACAGAAGAGACCCAGTACTTC
TRBD2	once	TRBJ2-5	TRBV5-1	CASCGGGIGETQYF	TGCGCCAGCTGCGGGGGGGGGATCGGAGAGACCCAGTACTTC
-	few	TRBJ2-3	TRBV10-3	CAISAPGIDTQYF	TGTGCCATCAGTGCACCCGGGATAGATACGCAGTATTTT
-	few	TRBJ2-7	TRBV11-2	CASSVVTSVGQGSAVWEQYF	TGTGCCAGCAGCGTAGTAACGTCGGTAGGGCAGGGTTCAGCCGTTTGGGAGCAGTACTTC
TRBD2	-	TRBJ2-3	TRBV4-1	CASSPWGGADTDTQYF	TGCGCCAGCAGCCCATGGGGAGGGGCCGACACAGATACGCAGTATTTT
TRBD2	-	TRBJ2-3	TRBV20-1	CSARGLAGGDTQYF	TGCAGTGCTAGAGGACTAGCGGGAGGAGATACGCAGTATTTT
-	once	TRBJ2-7	TRBV29-1	CSAGKDNSYEQYF	TGCAGCGCCGGCAAGGACAACTCCTACGAGCAGTACTTC
-	-	TRBJ2-7	TRBV5-1	CASSLGQGLNEQYF	TGCGCCAGCAGCTTGGGCCAGGGGTTAAACGAGCAGTACTTC
-	-	TRBJ1-1	TRBV5-1	CASSLAPRNTEAFF	TGCGCCAGCAGCTTGGCCCCCCGGAACACTGAAGCTTTCTTT
-	-	TRBJ1-1	TRBV9	CASSANTGNTEAFF	TGTGCCAGCAGCGCAAATACAGGGAACACTGAAGCTTTCTTT
-	few	TRBJ2-7	TRBV18	CASSPPGQYEQYF	TGTGCCAGCTCACCACCGGGTCAGTACGAGCAGTACTTC
-	-	TRBJ2-5	TRBV27	CASSLYPGYQGETQYF	TGTGCCAGCAGTTTATATCCGGGATACCAAGGAGAGACCCAGTACTTC
TRBD1	-	TRBJ2-5	TRBV7-9	CASSLEARGLETQYF	TGTGCCAGCAGCTTAGAGGCCAGGGGGCTTGAGACCCAGTACTTC
-	many	TRBJ1-2	TRBV7-8	CASRPRAGNGYTF	TGTGCCAGCAGACCTAGGGCAGGGAATGGCTACACCTTC
-	few	TRBJ2-3	TRBV5-1	CATSNLGDTQYF	TGCGCCACCTCCAACCTGGGAGATACGCAGTATTTT
-	few	TRBJ2-5	TRBV20-1	CSARDSSLQQETQYF	TGCAGTGCTAGAGATTCCTCCCTCCAACAAGAGACCCAGTACTTC
TRBD1	-	TRBJ1-1	TRBV5-1	CASSSVQGAKDTEAFF	TGCGCCAGCAGCTCCGTACAGGGGGCGAAGGACACTGAAGCTTTCTTT
-	-	TRBJ1-6	TRBV12-3/TRBV12-4	CASSLVWSSPLHF	TGTGCCAGCAGTTTAGTATGGAGCTCACCCCTCCACTTT
TRBD2	-	TRBJ2-5	TRBV20-1	CSARDPTQRGSQETQYF	TGCAGTGCTAGAGATCCGACCCAGCGGGGGAGTCAAGAGACCCAGTACTTC
-	-	TRBJ1-1	TRBV6-6	CASTRVPEAFF	TGTGCCAGCACCAGGGTGCCTGAAGCTTTCTTT
-	few	TRBJ1-2	TRBV6-1	CASSEALGRVYGYTF	TGTGCCAGCAGTGAAGCATTGGGCAGAGTCTATGGCTACACCTTC
-	-	TRBJ2-5	TRBV4-2	CASRGQAGSRETQYF	TGTGCCAGCAGGGGACAAGCGGGGTCTCGAGAGACCCAGTACTTC